A selection of T cell receptor beta chains follows, all from one sample in a study of T cells in tuberculosis. This table comes from immunoSEQ multiplex PCR, and its TCRdb copy is limited to in-frame clones, with some not included. The sample has around 29,000 clones; over 85% are singletons. Specimen: PBMCs. These TCRs come from a donor aged 10-35 years with latent tuberculosis or without tuberculosis infection. The conserved cysteine and the conserved F or W are not part of the CDR3 here. Each record gives: CDR3 length, J gene, clone size, V gene, CDR3 protein. Clone size, where shown, is once, few, many, or a class for clones that have expanded.

length: 13
J: TRBJ2-1
size: NA
V: TRBV7-8
CDR3: ASSTLAGGDNEQF

length: 14
J: TRBJ2-7
size: NA
V: TRBV4-2
CDR3: ASSQEAKSNSYEQY

length: 13
J: TRBJ1-5
size: NA
V: TRBV6-1
CDR3: ASSEQGYSNQPQH

length: 11
J: TRBJ2-4
size: NA
V: TRBV28
CDR3: ASSLGPENIQY

length: 12
J: TRBJ2-7
size: NA
V: TRBV28
CDR3: ASLPGGPTYEQY

length: 12
J: TRBJ2-7
size: NA
V: TRBV5-1
CDR3: ASSFSGSSYEQY

length: 13
J: TRBJ1-3
size: NA
V: TRBV28
CDR3: ASSPPDRSGNTIY

length: 13
J: TRBJ2-3
size: once
V: TRBV6-6
CDR3: ASRPRTGRADTQY

length: 13
J: TRBJ2-7
size: NA
V: TRBV10-3
CDR3: AISASGGRSYEQY

length: 15
J: TRBJ2-1
size: NA
V: TRBV5-1
CDR3: ASSFLAGESSYNEQF

length: 11
J: TRBJ2-3
size: NA
V: TRBV10-2
CDR3: ATRTGGTDTQY

length: 13
J: TRBJ2-1
size: NA
V: TRBV5-4
CDR3: ASSAGGGFYNEQF

length: 13
J: TRBJ1-1
size: few
V: TRBV18
CDR3: ASSPTGMGYTEAF

length: 11
J: TRBJ1-5
size: NA
V: TRBV7-9
CDR3: ASSLEINQPQH

length: 13
J: TRBJ1-5
size: NA
V: TRBV19
CDR3: ASSILGGSNQPQH

length: 15
J: TRBJ1-1
size: NA
V: TRBV7-9
CDR3: ASSSPGGVGVRTEAF

length: 14
J: TRBJ2-7
size: NA
V: TRBV4-1
CDR3: ASSQDRVGQYYEQY

length: 15
J: TRBJ2-3
size: NA
V: TRBV9
CDR3: ASSVGARGPLTDTQY

length: 10
J: TRBJ2-7
size: NA
V: TRBV4-1
CDR3: ASSAGTYEQY

length: 12
J: TRBJ1-1
size: NA
V: TRBV28
CDR3: ASAGWALYTEAF

length: 12
J: TRBJ2-3
size: NA
V: TRBV7-2
CDR3: ASSPTGFTDTQY

length: 9
J: TRBJ2-7
size: NA
V: TRBV29-1
CDR3: SAGETGKQY

length: 16
J: TRBJ1-1
size: once
V: TRBV28
CDR3: ASSFEGRWGRPNTEAF

length: 13
J: TRBJ1-5
size: once
V: TRBV9
CDR3: ASSGDGTDNQPQH

length: 14
J: TRBJ2-1
size: NA
V: TRBV15
CDR3: ATSGPGTGAYNEQF

length: 15
J: TRBJ1-5
size: NA
V: TRBV25-1
CDR3: ASSGGTASYSNQPQH

length: 16
J: TRBJ1-1
size: NA
V: TRBV5-1
CDR3: ASSPGHRDRGLNTEAF

length: 12
J: TRBJ2-1
size: few
V: TRBV6-4
CDR3: ASSRDFEANEQF

length: 15
J: TRBJ1-1
size: NA
V: TRBV4-1
CDR3: ASSPQERRRGNTEAF

length: 14
J: TRBJ2-7
size: NA
V: TRBV6-5
CDR3: ASSYSSGSEVYEQY

length: 15
J: TRBJ2-7
size: NA
V: TRBV5-5
CDR3: ASSLLWGDRYSYEQY

length: 10
J: TRBJ2-7
size: NA
V: TRBV30
CDR3: AWRDRHYEQY

length: 14
J: TRBJ2-3
size: NA
V: TRBV10-3
CDR3: AISEPDRDSTDTQY

length: 12
J: TRBJ2-7
size: NA
V: TRBV9
CDR3: ASSVGDSPYEQY

length: 13
J: TRBJ2-7
size: NA
V: TRBV6-1
CDR3: ASSAAGTGVYEQY

length: 14
J: TRBJ2-7
size: NA
V: TRBV28
CDR3: ASTRALGQPFYEQY

length: 13
J: TRBJ1-2
size: NA
V: TRBV6-1
CDR3: ASSEAGRGLYGYT

length: 10
J: TRBJ2-3
size: once
V: TRBV6-5
CDR3: ASSSPGDTQY

length: 13
J: TRBJ2-1
size: NA
V: TRBV2
CDR3: ASSPSTLSINEQF

length: 12
J: TRBJ2-7
size: NA
V: TRBV5-1
CDR3: ASSPGLASYEQY

length: 11
J: TRBJ2-1
size: NA
V: TRBV30
CDR3: AWSVAGGYEQF

length: 15
J: TRBJ2-7
size: NA
V: TRBV11-1
CDR3: ASSPRFKSGRTYEQY

length: 12
J: TRBJ2-7
size: once
V: TRBV6-5
CDR3: ASSKDRVAWEQY

length: 14
J: TRBJ2-1
size: NA
V: TRBV4-1
CDR3: ASSGALAGGYNEQF

length: 12
J: TRBJ1-5
size: NA
V: TRBV27
CDR3: ASSFGADNQPQH

length: 12
J: TRBJ1-1
size: NA
V: TRBV10-3
CDR3: AISESRGAGEAF

length: 12
J: TRBJ2-1
size: NA
V: TRBV10-3
CDR3: AIGTSGTFNEQF

length: 13
J: TRBJ2-3
size: NA
V: TRBV7-3
CDR3: ASSSQGFSTDTQY

length: 11
J: TRBJ2-2
size: NA
V: TRBV5-1
CDR3: ASSGGDTGELF

length: 13
J: TRBJ2-7
size: once
V: TRBV29-1
CDR3: SVRLGSGTPYEQY

length: 13
J: TRBJ1-4
size: NA
V: TRBV7-6
CDR3: ASSKRGQLDEKLF

length: 11
J: TRBJ2-7
size: NA
V: TRBV7-2
CDR3: ASRQTPYYEQY

length: 12
J: TRBJ1-2
size: few
V: TRBV28
CDR3: ASSYTRGTGGYT

length: 12
J: TRBJ2-1
size: NA
V: TRBV21-1
CDR3: ASSTDTSRNEQF

length: 12
J: TRBJ1-1
size: NA
V: TRBV1
CDR3: TSSQRGQNTEAF